The 10 T cell receptor beta chains below all came from one sample that was sequenced in a study of blood T cell repertoires in COVID-19. Data came from immunoSEQ multiplex PCR; TCRdb stores just in-frame clones and leaves some out. The sample holds fewer than 200,000 clones, around 80% seen once. The specimen sequenced was peripheral blood. Receptor source: a man between 65 and 79 years old with active or convalescent COVID-19.

This clone was observed a handful of times. This chain uses TRBV7-9 with TRBJ2-7, with 9 nucleotides matching TRBD1. The CDR3 sequence is 14 residues long. Trimming cost V 5 bases and J 2 bases; bases outside gene matches: 4. CDR1 is SEHNR, CDR2 FQNEAQ, per germline (reference sequence). The CDR3 protein is CASSPGTGTYEQYF. As DNA, the CDR3 is TGTGCCAGCAGCCCCGGGACAGGGACCTACGAGCAGTACTTC.

The chain combines TRBV9 with TRBJ2-6; 7 nucleotides line up with TRBD1. Trimming took 4 bases from V and 0 from J; bases not matched to a gene: 7. The CDR3 sequence is 17 residues long. Germline CDR1 reads SGDLS; CDR2 reads YYNGEE. CDR3 in DNA: TGTGCCAGCAGCCCCGGGACAGCTTACTCTGGGGCCAACGTCCTGACTTTC. It encodes CASSPGTAYSGANVLTF.

This clone was observed a single time. V and J are TRBV11-2 and TRBJ2-3; 7 nucleotides align to TRBD1. CDR1 is SGHAT, CDR2 FQNNGV, per germline. The junction had 22 bases not matched to a gene; V was cut back by 10 bases and J by 0 bases. The CDR3 runs 19 residues. The CDR3 DNA follows: TGTGCCACGAAATCCCGGGACAGTAGAGAACCTACTAGCACAGATACGCAGTATTTT. As protein: CATKSRDSREPTSTDTQYF.

The rearrangement joins TRBV7-9 to TRBJ1-1; no clear D. Germline lookup yields CDR1 SEHNR and CDR2 FQNEAQ (reference sequence). The CDR3 runs to 15 residues. V was clipped by 5 bases and J by 5 bases, with 18 bases between them. The DNA for the CDR3 is TGTGCCAGCAGCCCCCCCGGTATGAGAGGAACTGAAGCTTTCTTT. It codes for CASSPPGMRGTEAFF. Combining the CDR3 with reference TRBV7-9 and TRBJ1-1 gives the whole variable domain DTGVSQNPRHKITKRGQNVTFRCDPISEHNRLYWYRQTLGQGPEFLTYFQNEAQLEKSRLLSDRFSAERPKGSFSTLEIQRTEQGDSAMYLCASSPPGMRGTEAFFGQGTRLTVV.

This clone was counted between two and nine times. The DNA of the CDR3 is TGTGCCAGCAGAAAGCAGGGGGGACTAGCGGTTCTTAATGAGCAGTTCTTC. It encodes CASRKQGGLAVLNEQFF. V and J are TRBV7-8 and TRBJ2-1; 11 bases are shared with TRBD2. The CDR3 is made up of 17 amino acids. Germline V gene data show CDR1 as SGHVS and CDR2 as FQNEAQ. V dropped 6 bases and J dropped 7; count of bases not matched to a gene: 14.

The chain combines TRBV18 with TRBJ1-4; 9 bases map to TRBD1. Germline values: CDR1 KGHSH, CDR2 LQKENI. Trimming at V came to 6 bases and at J to 6 bases, leaving 8 bases not matched to a gene. The CDR3 has 15 residues. The CDR3 sequence is CASSPLQGADEKLFF. The DNA of the CDR3 is TGTGCCAGCTCTCCTCTACAGGGGGCAGATGAAAAACTGTTTTTT.

The chain carries TRBV5-1 and TRBJ2-6, with D maybe TRBD2 (5 bases). The CDR3 spans 16 residues. The germline CDR1 and CDR2 sequences are SGHRS and YFSETQ. Trimming took 4 bases from V and 2 from J, leaving 13 bases between them. DNA of the CDR3: TGCGCCAGCAGCCCGGGGTGGGGTCCTGGGGCCAACGTCCTGACTTTC. Translated, it gives CASSPGWGPGANVLTF.

A few counts support this clone. J is TRBJ2-7 and V is TRBV6-4; TRBD1 agrees at 8 bases. Germline values: CDR1 MRHNA, CDR2 SNTAGT. Trimming removed 9 bases from V and 3 bases from J; junction bases left unmatched: 13. This CDR3 is 15 amino acids long. The chain's CDR3 is CARATGGQDDYEQYF. The CDR3 bases are TGTGCCAGGGCTACAGGGGGGCAAGACGACTACGAGCAGTACTTC.

This clone was seen just once. The chain has TRBV27 and TRBJ2-7, with unresolved D. This CDR3 region has 14 residues. Trimming pared 4 bases from V and 0 bases from J, leaving 10 bases between. Per the germline V gene, CDR1 is MNHEY and CDR2 is SMNVEV (reference sequence). CDR3 in amino acids: CASSYRDSSYEQYF. DNA of the CDR3: TGTGCCAGCAGTTACAGAGATAGCTCCTACGAGCAGTACTTC.

The chain recombines TRBV10-2 with TRBJ2-1; 9 bases fit TRBD2. Trimming at V came to 5 bases and at J to 14 bases, leaving 7 bases not matched to a gene. The CDR3 spans 12 residues. Germline CDR1 reads WSHSY; CDR2 reads SAAADI. This CDR3 reads CASSKGAGGEFF. In DNA form, the CDR3 reads TGCGCCAGCAGTAAAGGGGCGGGGGGGGAGTTCTTC.